The clone carrying this T cell receptor beta chain occurred a few times. Its specificity is unknown. Time point described: after preoperative PTX-NDP chemotherapy. Patients received paclitaxel-nedaplatin as preoperative chemotherapy before surgery. TCRdb reanalysed the PCR reads using MiXCR and keeps one entry per CDR3 protein. Among some 18,000 distinct CDR3 sequences listed, about half were seen once. The data are from a study of esophageal squamous cell carcinoma under preoperative chemotherapy. Study-wide results and caveats: Chemotherapy was followed by significantly higher TCR diversity in peripheral T cells only, not tumor-infiltrating lymphocytes. Post-treatment tumor-infiltrating lymphocytes appeared partly derived from peripheral T cells migrating into the tumor. Clonal contraction, more than amplification, hit abundant clones after paclitaxel-nedaplatin.

Per germline, CDR1 SGHTA and CDR2 FQGNSA. Unmatched junction bases numbered 6, after V lost 6 bases and J lost 1 base. The CDR3 has 15 amino acids. This chain links TRBV7-2 with TRBJ2-4; 7 nucleotides line up with TRBD1. The receptor comes from a human donor with esophageal squamous cell carcinoma. The donor label of this sample is uncertain. The specimen was collected from a patient given preoperative chemotherapy. DNA for the CDR3: TGTGCCAGCAGTCATACAGGGGATGCCAAAAACATTCAGTACTTC. Amino acid sequence: CASSHTGDAKNIQYF. The entire variable domain, with the rest obtained from reference TRBV7-2 and TRBJ2-4, is as follows: GAGVSQSPSNKVTEKGKDVELRCDPISGHTALYWYRQSLGQGLEFLIYFQGNSAPDKSGLPSDRFSAERTGGSVSTLTIQRTQQEDSAVYLCASSHTGDAKNIQYFGAGTRLSVL.